This T cell receptor (beta chain) was identified during a study of cytomegalovirus exposure and HLA in healthy donors. Whole-study results and caveats: Immune exposure was documented only through CMV serostatus. When the data were analyzed later, several of the most significant clusters appeared to be linked to common viral pathogens. Per published accounts, TCR beta sequences correctly predicted the HLA-A and HLA-B alleles of most subjects.

Notes on this clone: Its cognate antigen is unknown.

The CDR3 spans 16 residues. Germline assignment: CDR1 LNHDA and CDR2 SQIVND (reference sequence). Trimming cost V 5 bases and J 7 bases; bases outside gene matches: 10. The primer mix had 60 Vbeta and 13 Jbeta primers. Produced via immunoSEQ multiplex PCR; TCRdb's table is partial and in-frame only. The sample lists approximately 60,000 clones; around 83% were seen once. Sequencing was performed on PBMCs. The chain employs TRBV19 and TRBJ1-6; TRBD1 matches 8 bases. The receptor was derived from a man aged 40-49 years in good health and CMV-seronegative. The CDR3 nucleotides are TGTGCCAGTAGTCCCGGACAGGGTCGACGCAATTCACCCCTCCACTTT. The encoded protein is CASSPGQGRRNSPLHF. Based on the CDR3 plus reference TRBV19 and TRBJ1-6, the full variable domain is DGGITQSPKYLFRKEGQNVTLSCEQNLNHDAMYWYRQDPGQGLRLIYYSQIVNDFQKGDIAEGYSVSREKKESFPLTVTSAQKNPTAFYLCASSPGQGRRNSPLHFGNGTRLTVT.